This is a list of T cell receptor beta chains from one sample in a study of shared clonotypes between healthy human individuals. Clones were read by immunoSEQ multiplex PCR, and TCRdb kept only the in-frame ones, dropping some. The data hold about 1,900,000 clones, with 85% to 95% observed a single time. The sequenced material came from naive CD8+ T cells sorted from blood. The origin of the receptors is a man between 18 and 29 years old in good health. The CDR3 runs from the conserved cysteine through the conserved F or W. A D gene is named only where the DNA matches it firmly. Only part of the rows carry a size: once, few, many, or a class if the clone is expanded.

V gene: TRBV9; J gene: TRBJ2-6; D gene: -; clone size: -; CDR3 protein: CARKQGSGANVLTF; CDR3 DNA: TGTGCCAGAAAACAGGGCTCTGGGGCCAACGTCCTGACTTTC
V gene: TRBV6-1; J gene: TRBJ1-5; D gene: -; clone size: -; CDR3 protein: CASSEGWGLNQPQHF; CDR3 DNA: TGTGCCAGCAGTGAAGGGTGGGGGCTCAATCAGCCCCAGCATTTT
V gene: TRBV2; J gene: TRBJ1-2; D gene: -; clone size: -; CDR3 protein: CASSDGALAGYTF; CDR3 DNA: TGTGCCAGCAGTGACGGGGCCCTCGCGGGCTACACCTTC
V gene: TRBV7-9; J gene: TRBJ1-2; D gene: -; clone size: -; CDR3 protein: CASSLGGAGYTF; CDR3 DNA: TGTGCCAGCAGCTTAGGAGGGGCAGGCTACACCTTC
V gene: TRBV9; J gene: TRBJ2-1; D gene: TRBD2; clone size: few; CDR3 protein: CASSVSLAGGSGQFF; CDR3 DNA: TGTGCCAGCAGCGTATCGCTAGCGGGAGGGTCTGGGCAGTTCTTC
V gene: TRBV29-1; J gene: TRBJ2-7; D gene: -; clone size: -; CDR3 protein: CSVEDAEDGFSYEQYF; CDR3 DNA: TGCAGCGTTGAAGATGCGGAGGACGGATTTTCCTACGAGCAGTACTTC
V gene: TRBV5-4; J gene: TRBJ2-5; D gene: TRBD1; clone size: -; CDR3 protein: CASSSLGTGQETQYF; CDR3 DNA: TGTGCCAGCAGCTCTCTCGGGACAGGCCAAGAGACCCAGTACTTC
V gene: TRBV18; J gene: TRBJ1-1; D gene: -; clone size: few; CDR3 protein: CASSPQGTEAFF; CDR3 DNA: TGTGCCAGCTCACCACAGGGAACTGAAGCTTTCTTT
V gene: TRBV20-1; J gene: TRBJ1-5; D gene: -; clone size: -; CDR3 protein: CSVGYQPQHF; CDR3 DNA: TGCAGTGTTGGATACCAGCCCCAGCATTTT
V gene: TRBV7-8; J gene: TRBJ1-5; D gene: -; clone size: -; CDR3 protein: CASSPAPSLLQPQHF; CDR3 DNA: TGTGCCAGCAGCCCAGCCCCATCTCTCTTACAGCCCCAGCATTTT
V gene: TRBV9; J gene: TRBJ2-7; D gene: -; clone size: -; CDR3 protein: CASSVEGGDEQYF; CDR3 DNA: TGTGCCAGCAGCGTAGAAGGAGGGGACGAGCAGTACTTC
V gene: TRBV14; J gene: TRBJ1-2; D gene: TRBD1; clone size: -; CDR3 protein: CASSQTTGGWGYTF; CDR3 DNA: TGTGCCAGCAGCCAAACGACAGGGGGCTGGGGCTACACCTTC
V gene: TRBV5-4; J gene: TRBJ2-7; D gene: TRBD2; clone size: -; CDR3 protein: CASSFGAGGSYEQYF; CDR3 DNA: TGTGCCAGCAGCTTCGGAGCGGGGGGCTCCTACGAGCAGTACTTC
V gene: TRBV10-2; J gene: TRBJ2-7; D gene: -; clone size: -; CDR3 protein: CASSEPPTEQYF; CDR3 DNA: TGCGCCAGCAGTGAGCCGCCTACCGAGCAGTACTTC
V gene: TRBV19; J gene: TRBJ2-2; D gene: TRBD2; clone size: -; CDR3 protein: CASSIGVAGDGTGELFF; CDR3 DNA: TGTGCCAGTAGTATAGGAGTAGCGGGAGACGGCACCGGGGAGCTGTTTTTT
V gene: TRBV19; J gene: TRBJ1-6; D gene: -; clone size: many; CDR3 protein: CASKMGNSPLHF; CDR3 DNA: TGTGCCAGTAAGATGGGTAATTCACCCCTCCACTTT